Presented here are 27 T cell receptor beta chains from one specimen sequenced in a study of blood T cell repertoires in COVID-19. Only in-frame clones appear in the TCRdb table, and some are missing; sequencing was by immunoSEQ multiplex PCR. The data show approximately 200,000 clones, about 86% seen once. The sample comprised peripheral blood. These receptors were collected from a woman younger than 45 who had recovered from COVID-19.

The chain carries TRBV28 and TRBJ2-3; TRBD1 matches 9 bases. Germline CDR1 reads MDHEN; CDR2 reads SYDVKM. The CDR3 length is 13 residues. V trimming: 6 bases; J trimming: 5 bases; junction bases outside the gene matches: 3. Written as DNA, the CDR3 is TGTGCCAGCAGGGGGACAGGGAAAGATACGCAGTATTTT. Its protein is CASRGTGKDTQYF.

This clone was seen just once. The chain joins TRBV6-5 to TRBJ2-7; 11 bases align to TRBD1. CDR3 length equals 15 residues. After removal of 7 bases from V and 4 bases from J, the junction contained 9 bases not matched to a gene. In germline, CDR1 is MNHEY, CDR2 SVGAGI. CDR3 DNA: TGTGCCAGCACCCTAGGACAGGGGGCGGGATACGAGCAGTACTTC. Its protein is CASTLGQGAGYEQYF.

This chain links TRBV27 with TRBJ2-1, with 9 bases fitting TRBD1. V lost 6 bases, J lost 6 bases, and 9 bases stayed unmatched. Germline CDR1 reads MNHEY; CDR2 reads SMNVEV (reference sequence). The CDR3 extends over 15 amino acids. The CDR3, as DNA: TGTGCCAGCAGGGGAATCGGACAGGGGTTCAATGAGCAGTTCTTC. Its protein is CASRGIGQGFNEQFF.

This chain joins TRBV25-1 and TRBJ1-1; D is possibly TRBD1 (5 bases). V was cut by 3 bases and J by 6 bases, with 14 bases left in between. CDR3 length: 14 amino acids. CDR1 is MGHDK, CDR2 SYGVNS, per germline. CDR3 nucleotide sequence: TGTGCCAGCAGTGATCAGCAGGGTGGGGCTGAAGCTTTCTTT. The encoded protein is CASSDQQGGAEAFF.

The CDR3 loop reads CASSLSRPPYF. Here the CDR3 DNA reads TGTGCCAGCAGTTTGAGCAGGCCACCGTACTTC. The gene calls are TRBV28 and TRBJ2-5, with D unresolved. Germline lookup yields CDR1 MDHEN and CDR2 SYDVKM. Trimming pared 3 bases from V and 13 bases from J, leaving 12 bases between. CDR3 length equals 11 residues.

The V and J genes are TRBV28 and TRBJ1-5, with a tentative D call TRBD1 (5 bases). V lost 2 bases to trimming and J lost 3 bases, with 20 bases between them. The germline CDR1 and CDR2 sequences are MDHEN and SYDVKM. There are 18 residues in the CDR3. CDR3 in amino acids: CASSLGPMAGYDNQPQHF. The CDR3 DNA is TGTGCCAGCAGTTTAGGCCCCATGGCAGGGTACGACAATCAGCCCCAGCATTTT.

Here the CDR3 DNA reads TGTGCCAGCTCACCTAGATCGGGGAGCGCCCTCCACTTT. It encodes CASSPRSGSALHF. The chain has TRBV18 and TRBJ1-6; D gene ambiguous. This CDR3 spans 13 amino acids. Trimming removed 3 bases from V and 14 bases from J, with 14 bases in between. Per the germline V gene, CDR1 is KGHSH and CDR2 is LQKENI.

The rearrangement uses TRBV7-9 and TRBJ1-5; unclear D gene. V gave up 5 bases and J gave up 7 bases, with 15 bases separating them. There are 14 residues in the CDR3. Germline lookup yields CDR1 SEHNR and CDR2 FQNEAQ (reference sequence). CDR3: CASSPAASGQPQHF. The CDR3, as DNA: TGTGCCAGCAGCCCTGCCGCGTCGGGGCAGCCCCAGCATTTT. The full variable domain, rest sourced from reference TRBV7-9 and TRBJ1-5, is DTGVSQNPRHKITKRGQNVTFRCDPISEHNRLYWYRQTLGQGPEFLTYFQNEAQLEKSRLLSDRFSAERPKGSFSTLEIQRTEQGDSAMYLCASSPAASGQPQHFGDGTRLSIL.

This rearrangement joins TRBV29-1 to TRBJ2-7; D is possibly TRBD1 (7 bases). This CDR3 spans 12 amino acids. Trimming took 4 bases from V and 6 from J, leaving 13 bases between them. Germline V gives CDR1 SQVTM, CDR2 ANQGSEA. The CDR3 nucleotides are TGCAGCGTTGCTTCAGGGGGGCTCGAGCAGTACTTC. Translation: CSVASGGLEQYF.

This rearrangement joins TRBV6-5 to TRBJ2-3; 7 nucleotides line up with TRBD2. V shed 6 bases, J shed 6 bases, and the junction held 3 bases outside the gene matches. The germline V gene has CDR1 MNHEY and CDR2 SVGAGI. The CDR3 length is 12 residues. CDR3 region: CASRGGEDTQYF. The CDR3 region has the DNA TGTGCCAGCAGGGGGGGGGAGGATACGCAGTATTTT.

This clone was picked up one time. The chain joins TRBV24-1 to TRBJ2-7, with TRBD2 identical over 8 bases. Trimming removed 1 base from V and 3 bases from J; junction bases left unmatched: 4. The CDR3 extends over 15 amino acids. Germline CDR1 KGHDR, CDR2 SFDVKD. The CDR3, as DNA: TGTGCCACCAGTGATTTTACTAGCGGAGTCTACGAGCAGTACTTC. Its protein product is CATSDFTSGVYEQYF.

The rearrangement links TRBV4-1 to TRBJ2-1; 7 bases are a match to TRBD2. The V segment lost 2 bases and the J segment 3 bases; nucleotides outside the gene matches: 7. Germline CDR1 is MGHRA and CDR2 is YSYEKL. The CDR3 length is 16 residues. CDR3 protein: CASSQYLADIYNEQFF. The CDR3 DNA is TGCGCCAGCAGCCAATATCTAGCGGACATCTACAATGAGCAGTTCTTC.

This chain links TRBV28 with TRBJ2-7, with 7 bases lining up with TRBD2. J lost 6 bases, V lost 8 bases, and 10 bases had no gene match. There are 13 residues in the CDR3. CDR1 and CDR2 (germline): MDHEN, SYDVKM. CDR3 in amino acids: CASGGGGPSEQYF. The DNA of the CDR3 is TGTGCCAGCGGGGGGGGAGGGCCGAGCGAGCAGTACTTC.

The chain combines TRBV6-5 with TRBJ2-7; the D gene is possibly TRBD1 (6 bases). The CDR3 has 13 residues. The V gene's germline CDR1 is MNHEY and CDR2 SVGAGI. Trimming cost V 8 bases and J 6 bases, with 17 bases left between them. CDR3 amino acids: CASGTERGSEQYF. CDR3 nucleotides: TGTGCCAGCGGAACCGAGAGGGGGAGCGAGCAGTACTTC.

The chain carries TRBV24-1 and TRBJ2-1; 9 nucleotides line up with TRBD1. This CDR3 has 16 residues. CDR1 and CDR2 from the germline V gene are KGHDR and SFDVKD. With 4 bases clipped from V and 6 bases from J, the junction kept 9 bases outside the gene matches. CDR3 region: CATSDIGQGPLNEQFF. As DNA, the CDR3 is TGTGCCACCAGTGACATCGGACAGGGGCCTCTCAATGAGCAGTTCTTC.

The rearrangement uses TRBV5-4 and TRBJ2-1; TRBD1 agrees at 7 bases. The junction had 9 bases not matched to a gene; V was cut back by 5 bases and J by 7 bases. Looked up from germline, CDR1 is SGHNT and CDR2 is YYREEE (reference sequence). The CDR3 is made up of 14 amino acids. CDR3 amino acids: CASSSGQVGNEQFF. As DNA, the CDR3 is TGTGCCAGCAGTTCAGGACAGGTTGGGAATGAGCAGTTCTTC.

This clone was counted at least ten times. V and J are TRBV7-9 and TRBJ2-2, with D possibly TRBD1 on 6 matching bases. Per germline, CDR1 SEHNR and CDR2 FQNEAQ (reference sequence). Trimming cost V 4 bases and J 0 bases, with 12 bases left between them. This CDR3 comprises 16 residues. The CDR3 DNA reads as TGTGCCAGCAGCTCGCCGGGACAAGCGAACACCGGGGAGCTGTTTTTT. As protein: CASSSPGQANTGELFF.

V and J are TRBV28 and TRBJ2-7; 7 positions match TRBD1. V lost 6 bases to trimming and J lost 3 bases; unmatched junction nucleotides: 8. Germline CDR1 MDHEN, CDR2 SYDVKM. The CDR3 consists of 14 residues. In DNA, the CDR3 is TGTGCCAGCAGGGGCCAACAGGGGTTCTACGAGCAGTACTTC. Amino acid sequence: CASRGQQGFYEQYF.

This clone showed up just once. V gene TRBV12-3 or TRBV12-4 combines with J gene TRBJ2-4, with 7 bases matching TRBD1. V was pared by 5 bases and J by 8 bases, with 3 bases of the junction left unmatched. This CDR3 region has 12 residues. CDR3 sequence (DNA): TGTGCCAGCAGTCTACAGGGGTACATTCAGTACTTC. Its protein is CASSLQGYIQYF.

The rearrangement joins TRBV5-1 to TRBJ1-2; 12 bases match TRBD1. With 3 bases clipped from V and 7 bases from J, the junction kept 7 bases outside the gene matches. Germline V lookup: CDR1 SGHRS, CDR2 YFSETQ. This CDR3 region has 15 residues. DNA for the CDR3: TGCGCCAGCAGCTATGGGACAGGGGGCGCGGGTGGCTACACCTTC. Its translation: CASSYGTGGAGGYTF.

This clone has only a few counts. The gene calls are TRBV30 and TRBJ2-3; no clear D. V was pared by 5 bases and J by 8 bases, with 11 bases between. The CDR3 contains 11 residues. Germline V CDR1 and CDR2: GTSNPN, SVGIG (reference sequence). This CDR3 reads CAWASGRTQYF. The CDR3 DNA reads as TGTGCCTGGGCCTCTGGGCGTACGCAGTATTTT.

The J gene is TRBJ1-1, the V gene TRBV5-6; 9 nucleotides agree with TRBD1. V shed 3 bases, J shed 5 bases, and the junction held 5 bases outside the gene matches. The germline V gene has CDR1 SGHDT and CDR2 YYEEEE. The CDR3 loop spans 14 amino acids. CDR3 coding DNA: TGTGCCAGCAGCTCAGGGACAGGGCTGACTGAAGCTTTCTTT. Translation gives CASSSGTGLTEAFF.

V gene TRBV10-3 combines with J gene TRBJ2-1; D gene uncertain. The ends were cut back, 10 bases at V and 0 bases at J, with 10 bases in the middle. The CDR3 has 13 residues. The germline gives CDR1 ENHRY, CDR2 SYGVKD. CDR3 protein: CATTPGSYNEQFF. CDR3 nucleotide sequence: TGTGCCACGACGCCAGGCTCCTACAATGAGCAGTTCTTC.

This CDR3 is CASRVASGANVLTF. For the CDR3, the DNA is TGTGCCAGCAGGGTGGCTTCTGGGGCCAACGTCCTGACTTTC. The V gene is TRBV28, the J gene TRBJ2-6, with unresolved D. V was clipped by 6 bases and J by 1 base, with 7 bases between them. Germline V gene lookup returns CDR1 MDHEN and CDR2 SYDVKM. The CDR3 sequence is 14 residues long. The whole variable domain, filled in from reference TRBV28 and TRBJ2-6, reads DVKVTQSSRYLVKRTGEKVFLECVQDMDHENMFWYRQDPGLGLRLIYFSYDVKMKEKGDIPEGYSVSREKKERFSLILESASTNQTSMYLCASRVASGANVLTFGAGSRLTVL.

The chain couples TRBV4-1 to TRBJ1-2, with 10 positions matching TRBD1. The CDR3 totals 16 residues. The ends lost 0 bases at V and 2 bases at J; junction bases unmatched: 3. Germline-derived CDR1 and CDR2 are MGHRA and YSYEKL. CDR3 DNA sequence: TGCGCCAGCAGCCAAGAAGGGACAGGGGTAAACTATGGCTACACCTTC. Translation gives CASSQEGTGVNYGYTF.

V is TRBV29-1 and J is TRBJ1-4; possibly TRBD1 for D (5 bases). From germline, CDR1 is SQVTM and CDR2 ANQGSEA. Between the trimmed V and J ends, which lost 4 bases and 5 bases, there was a span of 11 bases. CDR3 length: 13 residues. The CDR3 nucleotides read TGCAGCGTTGTGGGGCAGGTGAATGAAAAACTGTTTTTT. Its translation is CSVVGQVNEKLFF.

The chain links TRBV10-1 to TRBJ2-7; no firm D call. The length of the CDR3 is 13 residues. V lost 0 bases to trimming and J lost 5 bases, with 8 bases between them. Germline assignment: CDR1 WNHNN and CDR2 SYGVQD (reference sequence). The CDR3 protein is CASSESSSDEQYF. The CDR3 DNA follows: TGCGCCAGCAGTGAGTCGAGCAGCGACGAGCAGTACTTC.